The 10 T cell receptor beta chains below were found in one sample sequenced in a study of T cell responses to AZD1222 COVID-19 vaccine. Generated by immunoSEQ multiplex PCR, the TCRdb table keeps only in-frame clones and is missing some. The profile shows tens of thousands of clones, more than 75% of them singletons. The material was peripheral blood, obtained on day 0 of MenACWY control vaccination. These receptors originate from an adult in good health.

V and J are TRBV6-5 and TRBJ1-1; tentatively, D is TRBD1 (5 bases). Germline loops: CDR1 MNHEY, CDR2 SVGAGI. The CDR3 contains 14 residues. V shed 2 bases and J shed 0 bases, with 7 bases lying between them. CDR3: CASSYRGVNTEAFF. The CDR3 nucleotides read TGTGCCAGCAGTTACCGAGGGGTGAACACTGAAGCTTTCTTT.

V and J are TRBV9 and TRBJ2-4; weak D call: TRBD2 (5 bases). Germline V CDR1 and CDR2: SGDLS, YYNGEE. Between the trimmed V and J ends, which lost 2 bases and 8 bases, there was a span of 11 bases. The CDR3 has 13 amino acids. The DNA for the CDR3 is TGTGCCAGCAGCGTGGACTTTGGGGACATTCAGTACTTC. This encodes CASSVDFGDIQYF.

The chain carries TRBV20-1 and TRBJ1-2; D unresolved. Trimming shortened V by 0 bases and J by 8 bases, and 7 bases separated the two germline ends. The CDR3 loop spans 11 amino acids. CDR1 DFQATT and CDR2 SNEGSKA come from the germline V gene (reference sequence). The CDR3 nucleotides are TGCAGTGCTAGAGAGGGTGGCGGCTACACCTTC. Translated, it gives CSAREGGGYTF.

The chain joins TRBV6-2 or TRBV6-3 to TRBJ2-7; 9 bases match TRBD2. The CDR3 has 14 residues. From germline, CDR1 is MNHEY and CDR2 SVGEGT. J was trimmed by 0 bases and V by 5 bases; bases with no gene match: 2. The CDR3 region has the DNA TGTGCCAGCAGTATGACTAGCGGCTCCTACGAGCAGTACTTC. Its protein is CASSMTSGSYEQYF.

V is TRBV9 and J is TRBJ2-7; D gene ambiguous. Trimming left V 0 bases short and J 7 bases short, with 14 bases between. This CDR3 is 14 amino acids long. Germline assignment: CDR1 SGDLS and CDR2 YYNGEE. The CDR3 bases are TGTGCCAGCAGCGTAGGACCCGGTCTGGAGGAGCAGTACTTC. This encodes CASSVGPGLEEQYF.

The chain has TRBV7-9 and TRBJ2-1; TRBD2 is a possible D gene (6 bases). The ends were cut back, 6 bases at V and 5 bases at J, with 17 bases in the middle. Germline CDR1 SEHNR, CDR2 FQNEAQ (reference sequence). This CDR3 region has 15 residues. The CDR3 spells CASSLVSGQNNEQFF. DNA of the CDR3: TGTGCCAGCAGTTTGGTGAGCGGGCAAAACAATGAGCAGTTCTTC.

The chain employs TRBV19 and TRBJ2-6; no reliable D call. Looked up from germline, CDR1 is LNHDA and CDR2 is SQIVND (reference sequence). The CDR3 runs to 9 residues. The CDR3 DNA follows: TGTCGGGGGGCCAACGTCCTGACTTTC. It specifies CRGANVLTF. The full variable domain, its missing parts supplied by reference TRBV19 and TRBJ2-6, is DGGITQSPKYLFRKEGQNVTLSCEQNLNHDAMYWYRQDPGQGLRLIYYSQIVNDFQKGDIAEGYSVSREKKESFPLTVTSAQKNPTAFYLCRGANVLTFGAGSRLTVL.

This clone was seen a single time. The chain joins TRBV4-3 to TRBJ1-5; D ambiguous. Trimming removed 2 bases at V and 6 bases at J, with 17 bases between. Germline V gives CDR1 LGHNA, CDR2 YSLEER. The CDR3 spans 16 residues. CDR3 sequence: CASSQNYPKGGQPQHF. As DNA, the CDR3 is TGCGCCAGCAGCCAAAATTATCCGAAGGGCGGTCAGCCCCAGCATTTT.

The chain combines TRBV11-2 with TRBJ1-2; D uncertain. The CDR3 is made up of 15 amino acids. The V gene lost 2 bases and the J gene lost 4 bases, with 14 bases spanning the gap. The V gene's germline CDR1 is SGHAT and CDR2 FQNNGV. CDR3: CASSLIALWAYGYTF. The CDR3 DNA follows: TGTGCCAGCAGCTTAATCGCCCTATGGGCCTATGGCTACACCTTC.

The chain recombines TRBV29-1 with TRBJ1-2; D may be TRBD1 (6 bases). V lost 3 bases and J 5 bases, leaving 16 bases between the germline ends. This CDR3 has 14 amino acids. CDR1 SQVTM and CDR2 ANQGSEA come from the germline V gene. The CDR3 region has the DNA TGCAGCGTTGAGATTACAGGGAAGACTTATGGCTACACCTTC. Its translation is CSVEITGKTYGYTF.